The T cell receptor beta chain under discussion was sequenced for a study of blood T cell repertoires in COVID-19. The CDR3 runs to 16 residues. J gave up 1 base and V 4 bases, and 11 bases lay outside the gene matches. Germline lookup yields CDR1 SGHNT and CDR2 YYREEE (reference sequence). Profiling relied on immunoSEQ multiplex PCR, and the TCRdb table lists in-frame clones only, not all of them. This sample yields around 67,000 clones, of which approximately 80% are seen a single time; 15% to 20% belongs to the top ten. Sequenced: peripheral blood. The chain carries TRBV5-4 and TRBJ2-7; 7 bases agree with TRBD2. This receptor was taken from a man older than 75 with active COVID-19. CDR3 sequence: CASSLVGGGPSYEQYF. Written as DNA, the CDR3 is TGTGCCAGCAGCCTCGTTGGGGGAGGGCCTTCCTACGAGCAGTACTTC.